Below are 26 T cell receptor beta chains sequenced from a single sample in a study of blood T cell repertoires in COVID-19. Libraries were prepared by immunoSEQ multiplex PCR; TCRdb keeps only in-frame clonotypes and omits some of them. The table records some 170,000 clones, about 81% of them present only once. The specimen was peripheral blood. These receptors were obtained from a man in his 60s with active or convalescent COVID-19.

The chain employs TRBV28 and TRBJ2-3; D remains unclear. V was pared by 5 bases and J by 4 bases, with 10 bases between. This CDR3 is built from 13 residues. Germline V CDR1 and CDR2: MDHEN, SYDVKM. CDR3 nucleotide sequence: TGTGCCAGCAGTAAACCTAGAGCAGATACGCAGTATTTT. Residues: CASSKPRADTQYF.

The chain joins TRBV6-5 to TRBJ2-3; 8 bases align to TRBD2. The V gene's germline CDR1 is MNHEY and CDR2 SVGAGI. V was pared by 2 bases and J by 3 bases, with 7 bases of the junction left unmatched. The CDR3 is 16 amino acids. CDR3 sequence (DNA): TGTGCCAGCAGTTACCGTCGGCTAGCGGGTACAGATACGCAGTATTTT. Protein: CASSYRRLAGTDTQYF.

CDR3 loop: CASSHHRAKETQYF. The CDR3 DNA reads as TGTGCCAGCAGCCACCACAGAGCTAAAGAGACCCAGTACTTC. The J gene is TRBJ2-5, the V gene TRBV3-1 (or the pseudogene TRBV3-2); D not resolved. The CDR3 has 14 residues. Trimming left V 3 bases short and J 3 bases short, with 11 bases between. The germline V gene encodes CDR1 LGHDT and CDR2 YNNKEL (reference sequence).

The CDR3 DNA reads as TGTGCCACCAGTGATCAGGATCAGCCCCAGCATTTT. Protein: CATSDQDQPQHF. The J gene is TRBJ1-5, the V gene TRBV24-1, with D unresolved. Trimming left V 3 bases short and J 5 bases short, with 4 bases between. Germline CDR1 is KGHDR and CDR2 is SFDVKD. The CDR3 has 12 amino acids.

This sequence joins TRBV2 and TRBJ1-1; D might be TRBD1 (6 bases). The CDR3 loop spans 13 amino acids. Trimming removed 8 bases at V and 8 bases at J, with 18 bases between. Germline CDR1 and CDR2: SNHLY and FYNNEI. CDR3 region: CASLRGPTEEAFF. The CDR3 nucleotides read TGTGCCAGCCTCAGGGGACCGACAGAAGAAGCTTTCTTT. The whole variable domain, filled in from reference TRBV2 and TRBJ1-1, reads EPEVTQTPSHQVTQMGQEVILRCVPISNHLYFYWYRQILGQKVEFLVSFYNNEISEKSEIFDDQFSVERPDGSNFTLKIRSTKLEDSAMYFCASLRGPTEEAFFGQGTRLTVV.

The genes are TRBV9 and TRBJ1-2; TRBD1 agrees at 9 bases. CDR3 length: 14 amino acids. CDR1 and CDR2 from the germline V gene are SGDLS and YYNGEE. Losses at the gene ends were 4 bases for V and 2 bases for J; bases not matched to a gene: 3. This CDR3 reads CASSLGTGNYGYTF. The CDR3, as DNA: TGTGCCAGCAGCCTGGGGACAGGGAACTATGGCTACACCTTC.

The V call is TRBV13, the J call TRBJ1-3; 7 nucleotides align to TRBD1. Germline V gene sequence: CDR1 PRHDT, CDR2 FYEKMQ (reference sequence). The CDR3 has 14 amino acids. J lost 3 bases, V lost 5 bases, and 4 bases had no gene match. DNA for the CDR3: TGTGCCAGCAGCGAAGGGGGCCTTGGAAACACCATATATTTT. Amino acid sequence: CASSEGGLGNTIYF.

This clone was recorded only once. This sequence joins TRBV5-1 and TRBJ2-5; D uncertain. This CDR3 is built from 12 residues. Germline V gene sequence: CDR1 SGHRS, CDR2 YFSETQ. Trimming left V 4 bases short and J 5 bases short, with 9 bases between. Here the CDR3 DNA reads TGCGCCAGCAGCATAAGTCGGGAGACCCAGTACTTC. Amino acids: CASSISRETQYF.

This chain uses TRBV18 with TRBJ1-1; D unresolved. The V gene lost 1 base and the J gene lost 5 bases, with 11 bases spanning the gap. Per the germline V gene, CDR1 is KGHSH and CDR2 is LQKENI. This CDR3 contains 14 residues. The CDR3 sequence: CASSPLRSETEAFF. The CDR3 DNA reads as TGTGCCAGCTCACCACTAAGGAGCGAGACTGAAGCTTTCTTT.

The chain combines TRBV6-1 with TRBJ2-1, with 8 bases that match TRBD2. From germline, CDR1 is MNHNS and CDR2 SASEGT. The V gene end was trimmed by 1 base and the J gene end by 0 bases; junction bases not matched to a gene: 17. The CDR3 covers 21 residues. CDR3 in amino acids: CASSEGFWGGGLFFSYNEQFF. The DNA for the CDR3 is TGTGCCAGCAGTGAAGGTTTCTGGGGCGGGGGGCTATTTTTCTCCTACAATGAGCAGTTCTTC.

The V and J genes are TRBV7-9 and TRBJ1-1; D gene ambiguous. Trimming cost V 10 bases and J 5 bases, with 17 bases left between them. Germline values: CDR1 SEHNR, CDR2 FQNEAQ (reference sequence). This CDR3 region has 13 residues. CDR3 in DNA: TGTGCCACCCAGGACTCCGGAGGGACTGAAGCTTTCTTT. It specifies CATQDSGGTEAFF.

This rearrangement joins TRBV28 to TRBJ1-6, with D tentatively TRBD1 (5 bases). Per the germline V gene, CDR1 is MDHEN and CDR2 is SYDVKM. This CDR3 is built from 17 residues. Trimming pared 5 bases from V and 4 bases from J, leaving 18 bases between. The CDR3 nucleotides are TGTGCCAGCAGTCCGCACCGGACACTTAATTATAATTCACCCCTCCACTTT. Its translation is CASSPHRTLNYNSPLHF.

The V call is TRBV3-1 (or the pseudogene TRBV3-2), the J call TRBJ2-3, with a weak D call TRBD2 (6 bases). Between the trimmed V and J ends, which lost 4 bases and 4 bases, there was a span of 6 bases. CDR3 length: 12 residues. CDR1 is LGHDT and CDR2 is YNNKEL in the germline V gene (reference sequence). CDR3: CASSREADTQYF. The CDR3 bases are TGTGCCAGCAGCCGGGAGGCAGATACGCAGTATTTT.

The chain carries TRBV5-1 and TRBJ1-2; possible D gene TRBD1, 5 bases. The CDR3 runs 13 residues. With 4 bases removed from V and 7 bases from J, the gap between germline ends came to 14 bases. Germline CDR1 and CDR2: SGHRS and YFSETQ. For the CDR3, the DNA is TGCGCCAGCAGCCAGAGAGGAAGGGGTGGCTACACCTTC. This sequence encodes CASSQRGRGGYTF.

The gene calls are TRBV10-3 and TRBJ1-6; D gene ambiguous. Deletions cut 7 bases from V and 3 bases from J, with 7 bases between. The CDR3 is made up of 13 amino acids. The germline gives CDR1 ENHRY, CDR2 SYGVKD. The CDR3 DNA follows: TGTGCCATCAATCCCAGCTATAATTCACCCCTCCACTTT. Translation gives CAINPSYNSPLHF.

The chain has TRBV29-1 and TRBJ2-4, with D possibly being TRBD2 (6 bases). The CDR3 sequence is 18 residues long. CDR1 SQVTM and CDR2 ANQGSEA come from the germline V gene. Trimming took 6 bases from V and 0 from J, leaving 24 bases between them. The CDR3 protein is CSVGTYEGWGLAKNIQYF. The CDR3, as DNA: TGCAGCGTAGGGACTTATGAAGGTTGGGGACTAGCCAAAAACATTCAGTACTTC. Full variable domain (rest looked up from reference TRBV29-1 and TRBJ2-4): SAVISQKPSRDICQRGTSLTIQCQVDSQVTMMFWYRQQPGQSLTLIATANQGSEATYESGFVIDKFPISRPNLTFSTLTVSNMSPEDSSIYLCSVGTYEGWGLAKNIQYFGAGTRLSVL.

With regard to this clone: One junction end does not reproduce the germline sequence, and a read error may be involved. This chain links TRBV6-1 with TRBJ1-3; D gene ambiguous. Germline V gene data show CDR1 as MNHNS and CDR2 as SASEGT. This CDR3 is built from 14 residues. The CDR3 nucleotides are TGTGCCAGCAGAGAAGACGGAGCTGGAAACACCATATATTTT. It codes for CASREDGAGNTIYF.

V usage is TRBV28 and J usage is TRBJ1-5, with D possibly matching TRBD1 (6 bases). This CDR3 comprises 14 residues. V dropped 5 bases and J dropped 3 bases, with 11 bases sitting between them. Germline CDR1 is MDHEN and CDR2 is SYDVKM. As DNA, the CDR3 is TGTGCCAGCAGTGGCCGGGACAACAATCAGCCCCAGCATTTT. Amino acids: CASSGRDNNQPQHF.

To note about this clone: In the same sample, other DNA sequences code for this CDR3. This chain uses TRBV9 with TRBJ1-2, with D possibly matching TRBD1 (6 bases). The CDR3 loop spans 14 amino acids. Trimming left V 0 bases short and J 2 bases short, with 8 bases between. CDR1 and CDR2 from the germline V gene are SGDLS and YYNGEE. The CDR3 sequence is CASSVGQGNYGYTF. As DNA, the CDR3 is TGTGCCAGCAGCGTAGGGCAGGGGAACTATGGCTACACCTTC.

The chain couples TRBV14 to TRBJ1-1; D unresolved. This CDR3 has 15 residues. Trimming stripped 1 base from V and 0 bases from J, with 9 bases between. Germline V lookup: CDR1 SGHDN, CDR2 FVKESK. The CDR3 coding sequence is TGTGCCAGCAGCCAAGGGCCAGTTATGAACACTGAAGCTTTCTTT. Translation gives CASSQGPVMNTEAFF.

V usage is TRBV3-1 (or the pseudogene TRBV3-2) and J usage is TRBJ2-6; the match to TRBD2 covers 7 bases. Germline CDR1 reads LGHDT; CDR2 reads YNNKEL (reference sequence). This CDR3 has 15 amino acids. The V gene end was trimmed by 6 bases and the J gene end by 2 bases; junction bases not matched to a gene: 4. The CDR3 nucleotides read TGTGCCAGCAGAGAGAGCGGGGCTGGGGCCAACGTCCTGACTTTC. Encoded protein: CASRESGAGANVLTF.

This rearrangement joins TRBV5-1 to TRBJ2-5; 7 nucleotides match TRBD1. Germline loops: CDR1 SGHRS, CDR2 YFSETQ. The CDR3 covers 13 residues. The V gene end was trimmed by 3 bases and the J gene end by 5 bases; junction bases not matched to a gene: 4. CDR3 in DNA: TGCGCCAGCAGCTCCAGGGGGATGGAGACCCAGTACTTC. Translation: CASSSRGMETQYF.

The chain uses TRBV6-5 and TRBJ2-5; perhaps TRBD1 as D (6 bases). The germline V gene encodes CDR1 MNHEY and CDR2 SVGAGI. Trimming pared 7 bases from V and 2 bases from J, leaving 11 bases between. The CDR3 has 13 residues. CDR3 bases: TGTGCCAGCACTGGACAGTATCAAGAGACCCAGTACTTC. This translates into CASTGQYQETQYF.

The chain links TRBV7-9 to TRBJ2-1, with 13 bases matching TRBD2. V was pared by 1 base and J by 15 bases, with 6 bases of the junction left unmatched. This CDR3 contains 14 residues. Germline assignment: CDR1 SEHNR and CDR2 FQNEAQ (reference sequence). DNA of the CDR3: TGTGCCAGCAGCTTAGGGACTAGCGGGGGATCATGGTTCTTC. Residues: CASSLGTSGGSWFF.

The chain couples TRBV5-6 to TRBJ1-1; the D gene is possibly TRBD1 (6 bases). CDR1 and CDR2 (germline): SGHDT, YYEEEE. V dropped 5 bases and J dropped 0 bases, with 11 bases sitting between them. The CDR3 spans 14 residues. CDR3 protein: CASSTDSLNTEAFF. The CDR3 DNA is TGTGCCAGCAGTACGGACAGCTTGAACACTGAAGCTTTCTTT.

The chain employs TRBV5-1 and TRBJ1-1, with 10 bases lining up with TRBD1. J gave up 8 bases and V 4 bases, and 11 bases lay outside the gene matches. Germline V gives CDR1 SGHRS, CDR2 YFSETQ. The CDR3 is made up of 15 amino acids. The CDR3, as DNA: TGCGCCAGCAGCCCGGGACAGGGGCCGATTGGCGAAGCTTTCTTT. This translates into CASSPGQGPIGEAFF.